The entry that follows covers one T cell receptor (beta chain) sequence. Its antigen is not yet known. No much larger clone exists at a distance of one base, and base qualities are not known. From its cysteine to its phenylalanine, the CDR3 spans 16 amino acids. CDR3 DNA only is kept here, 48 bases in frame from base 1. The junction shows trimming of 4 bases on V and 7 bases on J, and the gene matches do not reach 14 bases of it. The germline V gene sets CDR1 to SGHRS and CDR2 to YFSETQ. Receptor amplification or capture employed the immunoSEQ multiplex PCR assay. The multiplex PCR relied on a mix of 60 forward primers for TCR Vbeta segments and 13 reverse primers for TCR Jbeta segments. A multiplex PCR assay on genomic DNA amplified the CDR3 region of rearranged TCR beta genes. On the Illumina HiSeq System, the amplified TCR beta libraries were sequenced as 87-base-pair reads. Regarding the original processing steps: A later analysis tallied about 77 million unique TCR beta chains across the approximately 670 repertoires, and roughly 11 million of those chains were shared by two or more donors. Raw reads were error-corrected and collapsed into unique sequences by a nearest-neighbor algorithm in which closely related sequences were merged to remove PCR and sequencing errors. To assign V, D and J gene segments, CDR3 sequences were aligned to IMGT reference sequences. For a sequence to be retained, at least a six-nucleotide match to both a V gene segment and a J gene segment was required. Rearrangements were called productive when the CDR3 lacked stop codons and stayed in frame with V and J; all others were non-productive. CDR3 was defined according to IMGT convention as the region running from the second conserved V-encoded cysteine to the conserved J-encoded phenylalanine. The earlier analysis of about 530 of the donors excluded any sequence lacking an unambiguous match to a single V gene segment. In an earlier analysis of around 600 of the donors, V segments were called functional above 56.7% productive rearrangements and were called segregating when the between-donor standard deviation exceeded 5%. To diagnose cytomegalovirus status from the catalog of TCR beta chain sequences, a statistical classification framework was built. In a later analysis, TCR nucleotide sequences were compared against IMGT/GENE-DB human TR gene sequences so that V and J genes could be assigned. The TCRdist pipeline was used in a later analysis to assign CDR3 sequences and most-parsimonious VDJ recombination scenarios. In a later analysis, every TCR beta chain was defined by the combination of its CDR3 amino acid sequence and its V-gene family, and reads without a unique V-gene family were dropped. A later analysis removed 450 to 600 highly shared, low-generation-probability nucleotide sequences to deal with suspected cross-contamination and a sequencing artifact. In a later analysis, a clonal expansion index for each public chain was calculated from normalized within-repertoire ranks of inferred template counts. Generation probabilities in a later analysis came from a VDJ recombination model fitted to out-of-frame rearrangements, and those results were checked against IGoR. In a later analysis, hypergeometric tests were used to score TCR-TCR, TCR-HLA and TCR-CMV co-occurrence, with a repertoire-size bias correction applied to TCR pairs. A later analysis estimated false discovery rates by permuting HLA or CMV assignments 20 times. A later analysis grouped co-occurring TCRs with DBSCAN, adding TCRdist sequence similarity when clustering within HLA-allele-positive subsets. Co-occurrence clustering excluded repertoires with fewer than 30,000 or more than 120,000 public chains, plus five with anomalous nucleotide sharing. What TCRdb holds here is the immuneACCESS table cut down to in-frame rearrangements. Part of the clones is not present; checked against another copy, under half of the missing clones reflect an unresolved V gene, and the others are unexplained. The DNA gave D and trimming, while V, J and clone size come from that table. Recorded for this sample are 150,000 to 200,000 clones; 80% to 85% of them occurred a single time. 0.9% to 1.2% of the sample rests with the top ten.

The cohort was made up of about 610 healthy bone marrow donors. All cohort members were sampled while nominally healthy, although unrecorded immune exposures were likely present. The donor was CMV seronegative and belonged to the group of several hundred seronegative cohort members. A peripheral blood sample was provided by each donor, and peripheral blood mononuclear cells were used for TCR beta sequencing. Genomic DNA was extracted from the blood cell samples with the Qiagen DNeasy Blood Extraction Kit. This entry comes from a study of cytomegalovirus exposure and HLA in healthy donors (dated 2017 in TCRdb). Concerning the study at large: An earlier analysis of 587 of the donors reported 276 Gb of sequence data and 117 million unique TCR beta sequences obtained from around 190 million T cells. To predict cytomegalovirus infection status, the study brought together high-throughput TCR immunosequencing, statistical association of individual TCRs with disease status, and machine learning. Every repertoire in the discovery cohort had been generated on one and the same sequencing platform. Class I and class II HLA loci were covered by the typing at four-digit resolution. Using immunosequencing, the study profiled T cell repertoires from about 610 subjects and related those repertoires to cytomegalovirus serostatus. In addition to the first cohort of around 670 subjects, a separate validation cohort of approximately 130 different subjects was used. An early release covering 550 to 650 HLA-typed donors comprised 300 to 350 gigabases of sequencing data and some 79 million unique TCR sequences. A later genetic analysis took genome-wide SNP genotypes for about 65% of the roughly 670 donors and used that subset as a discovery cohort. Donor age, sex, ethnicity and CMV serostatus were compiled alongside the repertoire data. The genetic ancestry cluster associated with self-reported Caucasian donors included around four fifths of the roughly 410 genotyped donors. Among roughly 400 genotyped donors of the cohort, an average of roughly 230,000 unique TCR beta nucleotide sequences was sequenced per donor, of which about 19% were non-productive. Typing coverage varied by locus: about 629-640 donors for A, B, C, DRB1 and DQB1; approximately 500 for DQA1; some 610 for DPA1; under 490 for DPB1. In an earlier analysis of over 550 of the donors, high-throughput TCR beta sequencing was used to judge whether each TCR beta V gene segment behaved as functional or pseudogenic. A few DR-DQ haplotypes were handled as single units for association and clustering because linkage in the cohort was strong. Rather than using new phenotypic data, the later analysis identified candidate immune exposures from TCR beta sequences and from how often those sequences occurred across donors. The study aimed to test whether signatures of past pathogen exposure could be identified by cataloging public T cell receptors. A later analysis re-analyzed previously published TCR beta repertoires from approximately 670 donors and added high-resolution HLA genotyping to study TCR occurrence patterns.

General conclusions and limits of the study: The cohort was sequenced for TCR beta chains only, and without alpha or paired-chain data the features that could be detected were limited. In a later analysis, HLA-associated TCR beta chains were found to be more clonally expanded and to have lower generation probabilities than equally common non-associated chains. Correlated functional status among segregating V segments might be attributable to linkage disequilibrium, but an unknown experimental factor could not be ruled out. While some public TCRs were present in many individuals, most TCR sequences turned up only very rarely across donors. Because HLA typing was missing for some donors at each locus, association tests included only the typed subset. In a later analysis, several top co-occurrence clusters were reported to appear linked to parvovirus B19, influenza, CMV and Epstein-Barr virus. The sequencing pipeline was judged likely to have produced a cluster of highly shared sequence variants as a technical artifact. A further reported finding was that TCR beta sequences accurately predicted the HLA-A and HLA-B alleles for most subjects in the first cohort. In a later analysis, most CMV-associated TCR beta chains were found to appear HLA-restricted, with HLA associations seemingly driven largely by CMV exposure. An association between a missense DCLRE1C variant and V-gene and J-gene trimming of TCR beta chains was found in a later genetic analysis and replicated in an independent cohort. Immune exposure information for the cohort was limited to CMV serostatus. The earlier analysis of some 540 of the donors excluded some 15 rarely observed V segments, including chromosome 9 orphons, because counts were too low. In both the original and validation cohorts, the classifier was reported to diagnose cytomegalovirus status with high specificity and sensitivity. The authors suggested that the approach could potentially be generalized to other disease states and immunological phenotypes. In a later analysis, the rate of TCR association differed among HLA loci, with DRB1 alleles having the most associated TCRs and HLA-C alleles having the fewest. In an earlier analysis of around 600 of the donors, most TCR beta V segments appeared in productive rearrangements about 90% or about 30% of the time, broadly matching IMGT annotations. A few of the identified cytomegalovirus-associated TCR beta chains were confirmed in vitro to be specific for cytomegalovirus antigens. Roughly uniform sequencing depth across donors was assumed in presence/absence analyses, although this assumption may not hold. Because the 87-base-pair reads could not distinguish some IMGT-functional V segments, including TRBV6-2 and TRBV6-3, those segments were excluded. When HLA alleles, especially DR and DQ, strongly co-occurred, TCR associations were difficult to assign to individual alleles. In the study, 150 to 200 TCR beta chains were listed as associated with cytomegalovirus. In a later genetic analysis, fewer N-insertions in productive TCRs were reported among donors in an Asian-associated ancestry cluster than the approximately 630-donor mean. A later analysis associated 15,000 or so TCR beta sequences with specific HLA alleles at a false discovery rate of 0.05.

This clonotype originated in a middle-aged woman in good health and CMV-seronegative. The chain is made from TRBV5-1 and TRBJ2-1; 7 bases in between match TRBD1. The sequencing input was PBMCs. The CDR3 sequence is CASSAQGVRGLNEQFF. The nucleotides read TGCGCCAGCAGCGCCCAGGGGGTGAGGGGTTTGAATGAGCAGTTCTTC.